This T cell receptor beta chain was sequenced for a study of blood T cell repertoires in COVID-19. In the study overall: T cells, B-cell-depleted T cells, or PBMCs provided the cDNA or gDNA that served as material.

Authors' methods: How many nucleated cells were present was estimated from reference gene primer amplification. Data came from immunoSEQ multiplex PCR; TCRdb stores just in-frame clones and leaves some out. Clonal size and the V and J genes are those of that table, whereas D and trimming came from the DNA. This sample yields a few hundred thousand clones, of which around 85% are seen a single time; around 1.8% belongs to the top ten. Trimming cost V 5 bases and J 4 bases, with 21 bases left between them. The CDR3 is 16 residues long. Germline V gene lookup returns CDR1 MNHEY and CDR2 SMNVEV (reference sequence).

The specimen sequenced was PBMCs or T cells enriched from blood (not recorded which). The rearrangement joins TRBV27 to TRBJ2-7; TRBD1 is a possible D gene (5 bases). The clonotype was recovered from a woman in her 50s who had recovered from COVID-19. CDR3 in DNA: TGTGCCAGCAGTCCCCTGGACAAGGGATTGGGGTACGAGCAGTACTTC. Translating gives CASSPLDKGLGYEQYF.